This TCR beta chain was identified during a study of shared clonotypes between healthy human individuals. Donors had no recently reported acute infections or vaccinations and were HIV-negative. The V gene lost 4 bases and the J gene lost 2 bases, with 14 bases spanning the gap. This CDR3 region has 16 residues. Germline CDR1 is SGHVS and CDR2 is FQNEAQ. The table came from immunoSEQ multiplex PCR; TCRdb's copy has only in-frame clones and leaves some out. The data hold about 680,000 clones, with around three quarters observed a single time. The chain couples TRBV7-8 to TRBJ2-2, with D perhaps matching TRBD1 (6 bases). The sample was memory CD4+ T cells sorted from blood. Specified subset: CD45RA-negative fraction. This clonotype originated in a woman in her twenties or thirties in good health. CDR3 sequence reads: CASSSLGGTNTGELFF. The CDR3 bases are TGTGCCAGCAGCTCCCTAGGGGGAACAAACACCGGGGAGCTGTTTTTT.